A selection of T cell receptor beta chains follows, all from one sample in a study of somatic mutations in cytotoxic T cells in rheumatoid arthritis. Clones were sequenced by immunoSEQ multiplex PCR, and TCRdb holds only the in-frame ones, with some missing. The sample carries around 2,900 clones, less than 90% recorded once. Sequenced material: CD8+ T cells sorted from blood. These receptors all come from a woman in her sixties with rheumatoid arthritis. The CDR3 runs from the conserved cysteine through the conserved F or W. A D gene is named only where the DNA matches it firmly. The size field is filled for only some rows; it gives once, few, many or a size class.

DNA: TGTGCCAGCAGCTCGCCGGGACTAAACTTCCAAGAGACCCAGTACTTC; CDR3: CASSSPGLNFQETQYF; size: once; V: TRBV13; J: TRBJ2-5; D: TRBD2
DNA: TGCGCCAGCAGCTTGAGAGCGGGGTCCTACGAGCAGTACTTC; CDR3: CASSLRAGSYEQYF; size: .; V: TRBV5-1; J: TRBJ2-7; D: TRBD2
DNA: TGTGCCACCAGCAGAGATTATGAGTCTGGGGCCAACGTCCTGACTTTC; CDR3: CATSRDYESGANVLTF; size: .; V: TRBV15; J: TRBJ2-6; D: .
DNA: TGTGCCAGCAGCCAATCGAGTCGGGGTTTTGGGAATGGCTACACCTTC; CDR3: CASSQSSRGFGNGYTF; size: .; V: TRBV16; J: TRBJ1-2; D: .
DNA: TGTGCCAGCAGTGAAATTAGGGCGGGTGAGCAGTTCTTC; CDR3: CASSEIRAGEQFF; size: .; V: TRBV25-1; J: TRBJ2-1; D: .
DNA: TGTGCCAGCAGCTTAGATCCCGGGACAGGGGGCGGCTACAATGAGCAGTTCTTC; CDR3: CASSLDPGTGGGYNEQFF; size: few; V: TRBV11-3; J: TRBJ2-1; D: TRBD1
DNA: TGTGCCAGCAGTCGTTCGACAGGGGACATCTATGGCTACACCTTC; CDR3: CASSRSTGDIYGYTF; size: .; V: TRBV5-4; J: TRBJ1-2; D: TRBD1
DNA: TGTGCCAGCACCTATTCCTCAGGTCACCGGGGGGGCTACACCTTC; CDR3: CASTYSSGHRGGYTF; size: .; V: TRBV6-5; J: TRBJ1-2; D: .
DNA: TGTGCCAGCAGCGTAGAGGGAGGCGGGGAGCTGTTTTTT; CDR3: CASSVEGGGELFF; size: .; V: TRBV9; J: TRBJ2-2; D: .
DNA: TGTGCCAGCAGGCAGGGTCCTGAAGCTTTCTTT; CDR3: CASRQGPEAFF; size: .; V: TRBV6-5; J: TRBJ1-1; D: .
DNA: TGTGCCAGTAGTTTCGAGACAGGGATGACCGGGGAGCTGTTTTTT; CDR3: CASSFETGMTGELFF; size: few; V: TRBV19; J: TRBJ2-2; D: TRBD1
DNA: TGTGCCAGCAGCTTCGACAGACTCCTTGGCTACACCTTC; CDR3: CASSFDRLLGYTF; size: .; V: TRBV7-9; J: TRBJ1-2; D: .
DNA: TGTGCCAGCAGTTTATCGACAGGGGGCGCGCCCCCTAACTATGGCTACACCTTC; CDR3: CASSLSTGGAPPNYGYTF; size: .; V: TRBV27; J: TRBJ1-2; D: TRBD1
DNA: TGTGCCAGCAGCCCCTTCCGGGGGGGTTACAATGAGCAGTTCTTC; CDR3: CASSPFRGGYNEQFF; size: .; V: TRBV5-4; J: TRBJ2-1; D: TRBD2
DNA: TGTGCCAGCAGCTCCCCACCCTTGACAGGGGATGGCGAAGGCTACACCTTC; CDR3: CASSSPPLTGDGEGYTF; size: .; V: TRBV5-6; J: TRBJ1-2; D: TRBD1
DNA: TGTGCCTGGAGTGTACCGAGGACCTACGAGCAGTACTTC; CDR3: CAWSVPRTYEQYF; size: .; V: TRBV30; J: TRBJ2-7; D: .
DNA: TGTGCCAGTAGTTCAACAGGGGTCAACACAGATACGCAGTATTTT; CDR3: CASSSTGVNTDTQYF; size: .; V: TRBV19; J: TRBJ2-3; D: TRBD1
DNA: TGTGCCAGCAGCTTAGCGCCCCCCGGGGAAACCACCGGGGAGCTGTTTTTT; CDR3: CASSLAPPGETTGELFF; size: .; V: TRBV7-7; J: TRBJ2-2; D: .
DNA: TGTGCCAGCAGACCCGGAGTTAACTATGGCTACACCTTC; CDR3: CASRPGVNYGYTF; size: .; V: TRBV6-6; J: TRBJ1-2; D: .
DNA: TGCGCCAGCTTCGGTGGCACTGAAGCTTTCTTT; CDR3: CASFGGTEAFF; size: .; V: TRBV5-1; J: TRBJ1-1; D: .
DNA: TGTGCCAGGGAGCCCGACGAGCAGTACTTC; CDR3: CAREPDEQYF; size: .; V: TRBV25-1; J: TRBJ2-7; D: .
DNA: TGCGCCACGAACCGGGACAGGGAAAGCTCCTACAATGAGCAGTTCTTC; CDR3: CATNRDRESSYNEQFF; size: .; V: TRBV10-1; J: TRBJ2-1; D: TRBD1
DNA: TGCGCCAGCAGCCGAGAAACCGGGACAGGGGCCCTTCGGGAGCAGTACTTC; CDR3: CASSRETGTGALREQYF; size: once; V: TRBV4-3; J: TRBJ2-7; D: TRBD1
DNA: TGTGCCAGCGGGGGGGGTGTGCAGTTCTTC; CDR3: CASGGGVQFF; size: .; V: TRBV7-6; J: TRBJ2-1; D: TRBD2
DNA: TGTGCCAGCAGCAAGGGACAGGGGGGTGGTTCACCCCTCCACTTT; CDR3: CASSKGQGGGSPLHF; size: .; V: TRBV6-5; J: TRBJ1-6; D: TRBD1
DNA: TGTGCCAGCAGAGTACCGGGACAGTTCTACGAGCAGTACTTC; CDR3: CASRVPGQFYEQYF; size: .; V: TRBV6-1; J: TRBJ2-7; D: TRBD1
DNA: TGTGCCAGTAGTCCAAGAGCCAGGGGGAACTACGAGCAGTACTTC; CDR3: CASSPRARGNYEQYF; size: .; V: TRBV19; J: TRBJ2-7; D: TRBD1
DNA: TGTGCCAGCAGTTCTACAGTCACCGGGGAGCTGTTTTTT; CDR3: CASSSTVTGELFF; size: .; V: TRBV27; J: TRBJ2-2; D: .
DNA: TGCGCCAGCAGAGGACAAGTGAACACTGAAGCTTTCTTT; CDR3: CASRGQVNTEAFF; size: .; V: TRBV4-3; J: TRBJ1-1; D: .
DNA: TGTGCCAGCAGCGTAGCTGCCAAGGGACGGCTAGCGGGAGAAGTCGATGAGCAGTTCTTC; CDR3: CASSVAAKGRLAGEVDEQFF; size: .; V: TRBV9; J: TRBJ2-1; D: TRBD2
DNA: TGTGCCAGCAGCGACAGGGGCGACTACGAGCAGTACTTC; CDR3: CASSDRGDYEQYF; size: .; V: TRBV6-1; J: TRBJ2-7; D: TRBD1
DNA: TGTGCCAGCGGGGGGTCCGGGGGGCTGTTTTTT; CDR3: CASGGSGGLFF; size: once; V: TRBV9; J: TRBJ2-2; D: .
DNA: TGTGCCAGCTATCGAGGGACAGGGACCTACGAGCAGTACTTC; CDR3: CASYRGTGTYEQYF; size: .; V: TRBV2; J: TRBJ2-7; D: TRBD1
DNA: TGTGCCAGCAGCGCCGGCGCGGGGACCTACAATGAGCAGTTCTTC; CDR3: CASSAGAGTYNEQFF; size: .; V: TRBV9; J: TRBJ2-1; D: .
DNA: TGTGCCAGCAGCAGGCCTAAAAACATTCAGTACTTC; CDR3: CASSRPKNIQYF; size: few; V: TRBV6-6; J: TRBJ2-4; D: .
DNA: TGTGCCATCAGTGAGTCGAAGGACAGGGCCTCTTCATTGTACGAGCAGTACTTC; CDR3: CAISESKDRASSLYEQYF; size: .; V: TRBV10-3; J: TRBJ2-7; D: TRBD1
DNA: TGTGCCAGCAGCTACCGGGACAGCCCCCAAGAGACCCAGTACTTC; CDR3: CASSYRDSPQETQYF; size: few; V: TRBV5-5; J: TRBJ2-5; D: TRBD1
DNA: TGTGCCAGCAGCCCCGGGACAGCCTATGGCTACACCTTC; CDR3: CASSPGTAYGYTF; size: .; V: TRBV7-9; J: TRBJ1-2; D: TRBD1
DNA: TGCGCCAGCAGCCAAGTTACAGGGTGGAACTATGGCTACACCTTC; CDR3: CASSQVTGWNYGYTF; size: once; V: TRBV4-3; J: TRBJ1-2; D: .
DNA: TGTGCCAGCAGCTTTAGCGGGAGCGGGGAGACCCAGTACTTC; CDR3: CASSFSGSGETQYF; size: .; V: TRBV7-2; J: TRBJ2-5; D: TRBD2
DNA: TGTGCCAGCAGCGTCGGCGGGAGGGCCCCAGATACGCAGTATTTT; CDR3: CASSVGGRAPDTQYF; size: once; V: TRBV9; J: TRBJ2-3; D: TRBD2
DNA: TGTGCCAGCAGCTCGAACAGGGGATCCACTGAAGCTTTCTTT; CDR3: CASSSNRGSTEAFF; size: .; V: TRBV11-2; J: TRBJ1-1; D: TRBD1